The 31 T cell receptor beta chains reported below all come from one sample, sequenced in a study of CD8+ T cells in alopecia areata. cDNA reverse transcribed from extracted RNA served as the sequencing template. Produced via immunoSEQ multiplex PCR; TCRdb's table is partial and in-frame only. The sample yields 150,000 or so clones, 58% seen once. Source: CD4+ T cells sorted from blood, taken at week 0. These receptors all stem from a human donor with alopecia areata.

This clone was found once. The V and J genes are TRBV5-4 and TRBJ2-7, with D uncertain. The V end was cut by 0 bases, the J end by 6 bases, with 10 bases between. The CDR3 totals 13 residues. CDR1 is SGHNT and CDR2 is YYREEE in the germline V gene (reference sequence). Here the CDR3 DNA reads TGTGCCAGCAGCTTGGACCCCGGGCGCGAGCAGTACTTC. This codes for CASSLDPGREQYF.

The chain uses TRBV7-8 and TRBJ2-7; D is ambiguous. The CDR3 has 13 residues. V dropped 6 bases and J dropped 2 bases, with 11 bases sitting between them. Germline lookup yields CDR1 SGHVS and CDR2 FQNEAQ. The CDR3 DNA reads TGTGCCAGCAGAAGACGGACGGCCTACGAGCAGTACTTC. Protein sequence: CASRRRTAYEQYF.

The rearrangement joins TRBV29-1 to TRBJ2-7; 8 bases match TRBD2. Germline V gene data show CDR1 as SQVTM and CDR2 as ANQGSEA. The J segment lost 7 bases and the V segment lost 4 bases, leaving 9 bases of the junction unmatched. The CDR3 has 13 amino acids. The CDR3 loop reads CSVAGLGDPEQYF. The CDR3 DNA sequence: TGCAGCGTTGCGGGACTAGGAGATCCTGAGCAGTACTTC.

The chain uses TRBV6-5 and TRBJ1-1, with D perhaps matching TRBD1 (6 bases). The CDR3 totals 15 residues. Per germline, CDR1 MNHEY and CDR2 SVGAGI. V lost 4 bases and J lost 6, with 18 bases in between. The CDR3 loop reads CASSLAQGLASEAFF. In DNA, the CDR3 is TGTGCCAGCAGTTTGGCGCAGGGGCTAGCTTCTGAAGCTTTCTTT.

The V gene is TRBV6-5, the J gene TRBJ2-5; possible D gene TRBD1, 5 bases. This CDR3 is built from 15 residues. Trimming stripped 0 bases from V and 5 bases from J, with 13 bases between. The V gene's germline CDR1 is MNHEY and CDR2 SVGAGI. CDR3 sequence reads: CASSYSGRESETQYF. CDR3 nucleotides: TGTGCCAGCAGTTACTCTGGCAGGGAATCGGAGACCCAGTACTTC.

This clone was detected ten times or more. Other DNA sequences in this specimen translate into the identical CDR3. V gene TRBV30 combines with J gene TRBJ1-5, with 7 bases matching TRBD1. The germline V gene has CDR1 GTSNPN and CDR2 SVGIG (reference sequence). Trimming at V came to 0 bases and at J to 4 bases, leaving 0 bases not matched to a gene. This CDR3 contains 13 residues. CDR3 protein: CAWSVQGNQPQHF. CDR3 nucleotides: TGTGCCTGGAGTGTACAGGGGAATCAGCCCCAGCATTTT.

This chain joins TRBV29-1 and TRBJ2-5; 11 nucleotides agree with TRBD1. CDR1 and CDR2 (germline): SQVTM, ANQGSEA. The CDR3 runs 12 residues. The V segment lost 6 bases and the J segment 4 bases; nucleotides outside the gene matches: 1. This CDR3 is CSVGQGAETQYF. The DNA for the CDR3 is TGCAGCGTAGGACAGGGGGCAGAGACCCAGTACTTC.

In the case of this clone: This same CDR3 is encoded by further DNA sequences in the sample. V usage is TRBV7-2 and J usage is TRBJ1-2; TRBD1 agrees at 7 bases. The J segment lost 1 base and the V segment lost 3 bases, leaving 2 bases of the junction unmatched. Germline CDR1 and CDR2: SGHTA and FQGNSA. The CDR3 consists of 14 residues. CDR3 DNA: TGTGCCAGCAGCTTGGGGACAGTTAACTATGGCTACACCTTC. This codes for CASSLGTVNYGYTF.

This clone was picked up a small number of times. The chain couples TRBV5-1 to TRBJ2-3, with 8 bases identical to TRBD1. Germline CDR1 is SGHRS and CDR2 is YFSETQ. The CDR3 extends over 14 amino acids. With 4 bases clipped from V and 4 bases from J, the junction kept 5 bases outside the gene matches. The CDR3 reads CASSDQQGADTQYF. As DNA, the CDR3 is TGCGCCAGCAGCGACCAACAGGGGGCAGATACGCAGTATTTT.

This sequence joins TRBV18 and TRBJ1-5; 7 bases align to TRBD1. Trimming cost V 2 bases and J 2 bases; bases outside gene matches: 6. Germline V gene lookup returns CDR1 KGHSH and CDR2 LQKENI. The CDR3 loop spans 16 amino acids. The CDR3 here is CASSPSAGGGNQPQHF. CDR3 sequence (DNA): TGTGCCAGCTCACCATCGGCAGGGGGAGGCAATCAGCCCCAGCATTTT.

The gene calls are TRBV18 and TRBJ2-5; D not resolved. There are 13 residues in the CDR3. Per germline, CDR1 KGHSH and CDR2 LQKENI. V dropped 3 bases and J dropped 0 bases, with 5 bases sitting between them. In DNA, the CDR3 is TGTGCCAGCTCACCGGGCAACCAAGAGACCCAGTACTTC. Amino acid sequence: CASSPGNQETQYF.

The V gene is TRBV9, the J gene TRBJ2-3; 7 bases fit TRBD1. The length of the CDR3 is 14 residues. The V gene's germline CDR1 is SGDLS and CDR2 YYNGEE. J gave up 4 bases and V 4 bases, and 6 bases lay outside the gene matches. CDR3 residues: CASSQTGRADTQYF. The CDR3 nucleotides read TGTGCCAGCAGCCAGACAGGGCGAGCAGATACGCAGTATTTT.

The CDR3 sequence is CASSTTGRGSYEQYF. CDR3 DNA: TGTGCCAGTAGTACGACAGGCCGAGGCTCCTACGAGCAGTACTTC. The rearrangement links TRBV19 to TRBJ2-7; possibly TRBD1 for D (6 bases). From germline, CDR1 is LNHDA and CDR2 SQIVND (reference sequence). The CDR3 totals 15 residues. The V gene lost 4 bases and the J gene lost 0 bases, with 13 bases spanning the gap. Together with reference TRBV19 and TRBJ2-7, the CDR3 gives the full variable domain: DGGITQSPKYLFRKEGQNVTLSCEQNLNHDAMYWYRQDPGQGLRLIYYSQIVNDFQKGDIAEGYSVSREKKESFPLTVTSAQKNPTAFYLCASSTTGRGSYEQYFGPGTRLTVT.

V usage is TRBV7-9 and J usage is TRBJ2-5, with D unclear. V gave up 1 base and J gave up 1 base, with 7 bases separating them. Germline loops: CDR1 SEHNR, CDR2 FQNEAQ (reference sequence). This CDR3 spans 14 amino acids. CDR3 residues: CASSLGIGQETQYF. CDR3 nucleotide sequence: TGTGCCAGCAGCTTAGGGATAGGCCAAGAGACCCAGTACTTC.

The chain joins TRBV29-1 to TRBJ1-1; no firm D call. This CDR3 region has 11 residues. Trimming shortened V by 4 bases and J by 10 bases, and 13 bases separated the two germline ends. The germline V gene has CDR1 SQVTM and CDR2 ANQGSEA. The CDR3 DNA follows: TGCAGCGTTGTCGTAGGAGTCGGAGCTTTCTTT. Protein: CSVVVGVGAFF.

V and J are TRBV29-1 and TRBJ1-5; weak D call: TRBD1 (5 bases). Germline V lookup: CDR1 SQVTM, CDR2 ANQGSEA. The length of the CDR3 is 13 residues. The germline V and J ends were trimmed by 4 bases and 5 bases, with 12 bases remaining between them. CDR3 in amino acids: CSVVGGGDQPQHF. The CDR3 DNA reads as TGCAGCGTTGTGGGCGGGGGTGATCAGCCCCAGCATTTT.

The genes are TRBV5-1 and TRBJ2-3, with 15 nucleotides matching TRBD2. Germline V CDR1 and CDR2: SGHRS, YFSETQ. The CDR3 extends over 18 amino acids. V trimming: 3 bases; J trimming: 4 bases; junction bases outside the gene matches: 9. The CDR3: CASSSGLAGGFPPDTQYF. CDR3 coding DNA: TGCGCCAGCAGCTCGGGACTAGCGGGGGGCTTTCCCCCAGATACGCAGTATTTT.

The rearrangement uses TRBV30 and TRBJ1-5; D is ambiguous. The CDR3 length is 13 residues. Trimming pared 7 bases from V and 0 bases from J, leaving 10 bases between. Germline V gene lookup returns CDR1 GTSNPN and CDR2 SVGIG (reference sequence). CDR3 coding DNA: TGTGCCTATTCCGTGGGTAGCAATCAGCCCCAGCATTTT. Translated, it gives CAYSVGSNQPQHF.

This chain uses TRBV13 with TRBJ2-3; the D is unclear. This CDR3 contains 16 residues. From germline, CDR1 is PRHDT and CDR2 FYEKMQ (reference sequence). Trimming stripped 5 bases from V and 0 bases from J, with 15 bases between. CDR3 region: CASSRSRVGSTDTQYF. The CDR3 DNA follows: TGTGCCAGCAGCCGATCTCGGGTGGGGAGCACAGATACGCAGTATTTT.

The V call is TRBV6-6, the J call TRBJ1-2, with TRBD1 identical over 7 bases. The J segment lost 4 bases and the V segment lost 6 bases, leaving 8 bases of the junction unmatched. From germline, CDR1 is MNHNY and CDR2 SVGAGI (reference sequence). The CDR3 runs 14 residues. CDR3: CASRPQGVSYGYTF. The CDR3 DNA reads TGTGCCAGCAGACCCCAGGGGGTTTCCTATGGCTACACCTTC.

The chain combines TRBV20-1 with TRBJ1-2, with TRBD1 as a possible D gene (5 bases). The V end was cut by 6 bases, the J end by 7 bases, with 12 bases between. Germline V gene sequence: CDR1 DFQATT, CDR2 SNEGSKA (reference sequence). The CDR3 loop spans 11 amino acids. The CDR3 protein is CSAWGSPGYTF. As DNA, the CDR3 is TGCAGTGCGTGGGGGAGTCCTGGCTACACCTTC.

CDR3 amino acids: CASSERGVGGYTF. The DNA for the CDR3 is TGTGCCAGCAGTGAACGAGGGGTTGGCGGCTACACCTTC. The chain employs TRBV2 and TRBJ1-2; possible D gene TRBD1, 5 bases. This CDR3 comprises 13 residues. V was trimmed by 2 bases and J by 8 bases, leaving 12 bases between them. Germline V CDR1 and CDR2: SNHLY, FYNNEI.

The chain links TRBV7-2 to TRBJ2-5, with D possibly TRBD1 on 5 matching bases. CDR1 and CDR2 from the germline V gene are SGHTA and FQGNSA. Trimming left V 3 bases short and J 3 bases short, with 8 bases between. The CDR3 sequence is 13 residues long. Written as DNA, the CDR3 is TGTGCCAGCAGCTTTGCAGGGAAAGAGACCCAGTACTTC. Translated: CASSFAGKETQYF. Variable domain in full (rest from reference TRBV7-2 and TRBJ2-5): GAGVSQSPSNKVTEKGKDVELRCDPISGHTALYWYRQSLGQGLEFLIYFQGNSAPDKSGLPSDRFSAERTGGSVSTLTIQRTQQEDSAVYLCASSFAGKETQYFGPGTRLLVL.

The chain couples TRBV5-6 to TRBJ2-3, with a tentative D call TRBD2 (7 bases). V was trimmed by 4 bases and J by 4 bases, leaving 16 bases between them. Looked up from germline, CDR1 is SGHDT and CDR2 is YYEEEE. The CDR3 spans 15 residues. The CDR3 sequence is CASSRPQGRADTQYF. The DNA for the CDR3 is TGTGCCAGCAGCCGACCTCAGGGGAGGGCAGATACGCAGTATTTT.

The chain uses TRBV7-9 and TRBJ1-5; perhaps TRBD1 as D (5 bases). The CDR3 covers 15 residues. From germline, CDR1 is SEHNR and CDR2 FQNEAQ (reference sequence). Between the trimmed V and J ends, which lost 0 bases and 3 bases, there was a span of 9 bases. This CDR3 is CASSLAGRDNQPQHF. In nucleotides, the CDR3 is TGTGCCAGCAGCTTAGCGGGCAGGGACAATCAGCCCCAGCATTTT.

The chain links TRBV6-6 to TRBJ1-4; the D gene is possibly TRBD1 (6 bases). Germline CDR1 reads MNHNY; CDR2 reads SVGAGI (reference sequence). The CDR3 length is 14 residues. Trimming pared 6 bases from V and 11 bases from J, leaving 19 bases between. In DNA, the CDR3 is TGTGCCAGCAGCCCCCCGGTGGGGGCGGAGAAACTGTTTTTT. Translating gives CASSPPVGAEKLFF.

The chain recombines TRBV15 with TRBJ2-5; D uncertain. The CDR3 extends over 16 amino acids. Germline V gene lookup returns CDR1 LNHNV and CDR2 YYDKDF (reference sequence). Trimming stripped 1 base from V and 2 bases from J, with 14 bases between. CDR3 nucleotide sequence: TGTGCCACCAGCAGAGTTCCGACTCCGAAACAAGAGACCCAGTACTTC. Its translation is CATSRVPTPKQETQYF.

This rearrangement joins TRBV7-2 to TRBJ2-3; no clear D. The CDR3 length is 12 residues. The V end was cut by 4 bases, the J end by 6 bases, with 8 bases between. Germline V gene lookup returns CDR1 SGHTA and CDR2 FQGNSA. The CDR3 DNA reads TGTGCCAGCAGCTCCGTCCGTGATACGCAGTATTTT. Its protein is CASSSVRDTQYF.

A few counts support this clone. V and J are TRBV6-5 and TRBJ1-2; TRBD1 is a possible D gene (5 bases). The CDR3 extends over 13 amino acids. The V gene lost 10 bases and the J gene lost 3 bases, with 15 bases spanning the gap. Germline assignment: CDR1 MNHEY and CDR2 SVGAGI. In nucleotides, the CDR3 is TGTGCCACTACCGGGGCCAGGGACTATGGCTACACCTTC. Translation gives CATTGARDYGYTF.

This clone is a singleton in its sample. This chain connects TRBV5-1 to TRBJ1-3; no definite D call. Germline CDR1 is SGHRS and CDR2 is YFSETQ. The CDR3 has 15 amino acids. Trimming shortened V by 0 bases and J by 0 bases, and 7 bases separated the two germline ends. The CDR3 DNA reads as TGCGCCAGCAGCTTGGAACGAAGCTCTGGAAACACCATATATTTT. Protein product: CASSLERSSGNTIYF.

This sequence joins TRBV30 and TRBJ2-7; D might be TRBD2 (5 bases). CDR1 and CDR2 (germline): GTSNPN, SVGIG (reference sequence). V lost 1 base and J lost 0, with 13 bases in between. The CDR3 has 15 amino acids. The DNA for the CDR3 is TGTGCCTGGAGTGGGGTACAGCGGAGCTCCTACGAGCAGTACTTC. Translation: CAWSGVQRSSYEQYF.